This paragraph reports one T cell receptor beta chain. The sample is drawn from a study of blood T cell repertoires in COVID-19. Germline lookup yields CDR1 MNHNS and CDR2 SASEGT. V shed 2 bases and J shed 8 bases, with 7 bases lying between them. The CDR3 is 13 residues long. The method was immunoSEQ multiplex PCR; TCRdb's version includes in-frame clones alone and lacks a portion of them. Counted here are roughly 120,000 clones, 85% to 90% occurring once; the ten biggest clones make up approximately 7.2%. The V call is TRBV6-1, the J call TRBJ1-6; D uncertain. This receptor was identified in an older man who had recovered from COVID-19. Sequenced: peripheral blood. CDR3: CASSELFDSPLHF. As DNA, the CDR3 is TGTGCCAGCAGTGAATTATTCGATTCACCCCTCCACTTT.